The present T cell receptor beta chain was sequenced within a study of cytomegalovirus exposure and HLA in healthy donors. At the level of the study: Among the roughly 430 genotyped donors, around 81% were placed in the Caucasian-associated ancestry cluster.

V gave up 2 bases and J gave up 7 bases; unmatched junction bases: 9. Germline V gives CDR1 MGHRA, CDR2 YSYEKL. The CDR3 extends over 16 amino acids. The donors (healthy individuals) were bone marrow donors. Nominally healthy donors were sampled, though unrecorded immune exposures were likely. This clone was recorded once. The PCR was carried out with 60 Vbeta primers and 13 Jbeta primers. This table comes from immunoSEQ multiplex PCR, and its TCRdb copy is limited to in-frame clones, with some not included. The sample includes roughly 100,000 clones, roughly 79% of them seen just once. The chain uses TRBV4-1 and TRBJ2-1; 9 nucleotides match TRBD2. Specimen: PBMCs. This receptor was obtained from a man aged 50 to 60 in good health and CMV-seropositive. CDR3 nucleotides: TGCGCCAGCAGCCAAATCGGGACTAGCTCGTATAATGAGCAGTTCTTC. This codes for CASSQIGTSSYNEQFF.